What follows are 21 T cell receptor beta chains derived from one specimen sequenced in a study of blood T cell repertoires in COVID-19. The protocol was immunoSEQ multiplex PCR, while the TCRdb copy is restricted to in-frame clones and leaves out a portion. The data show approximately 90,000 clones, around 81% seen once. The material sequenced was peripheral blood. These receptor sequences come from a man between 50 and 59 years old with acute or convalescent COVID-19.

The chain employs TRBV7-8 and TRBJ1-5, with D possibly matching TRBD1 (5 bases). Germline lookup yields CDR1 SGHVS and CDR2 FQNEAQ. With 1 base removed from V and 6 bases from J, the gap between germline ends came to 13 bases. The CDR3 spans 15 residues. The DNA of the CDR3 is TGTGCCAGCAGCTTAGTCACGGGGGGGGGTCAGCCCCAGCATTTT. Translated: CASSLVTGGGQPQHF.

V gene TRBV19 combines with J gene TRBJ1-5; a weak D match, TRBD1 (5 bases). This CDR3 spans 14 amino acids. V was trimmed by 6 bases and J by 2 bases, leaving 11 bases between them. From germline, CDR1 is LNHDA and CDR2 SQIVND (reference sequence). Here the CDR3 DNA reads TGTGCCAGTAGGGCGGGAGGGGGCAATCAGCCCCAGCATTTT. It encodes CASRAGGGNQPQHF.

This chain uses TRBV10-3 with TRBJ2-7; TRBD2 matches at 7 bases. Germline CDR1 is ENHRY and CDR2 is SYGVKD. J was trimmed by 1 base and V by 6 bases; bases with no gene match: 6. The CDR3 consists of 14 residues. CDR3 region: CAIRGGGTSYEQYF. The CDR3 DNA sequence: TGTGCCATCAGAGGCGGGGGAACTTCCTACGAGCAGTACTTC.

The rearrangement joins TRBV6-2 or TRBV6-3 to TRBJ2-3; 8 nucleotides match TRBD1. Trimming removed 5 bases from V and 6 bases from J; junction bases left unmatched: 4. The CDR3 is made up of 13 amino acids. Germline V gene data show CDR1 as MNHEY and CDR2 as SVGEGT. The CDR3 DNA reads TGTGCCAGCAGTAGGGACAGGTTTGATACGCAGTATTTT. Protein: CASSRDRFDTQYF.

This clone came up a few times. The chain combines TRBV3-1 (or the pseudogene TRBV3-2) with TRBJ2-3, with 8 bases aligning to TRBD2. The CDR3 is made up of 19 amino acids. CDR1 is LGHDT and CDR2 is YNNKEL in the germline V gene (reference sequence). Trimming took 0 bases from V and 2 from J; bases not matched to a gene: 13. CDR3 residues: CASSQEGAGGRASTDTQYF. The CDR3 region has the DNA TGTGCCAGCAGCCAAGAAGGTGCGGGAGGACGAGCGTCCACAGATACGCAGTATTTT.

The chain has TRBV28 and TRBJ1-4; TRBD1 might be the D (5 bases). CDR3 length equals 16 residues. The V gene lost 3 bases and the J gene lost 6 bases, with 17 bases spanning the gap. Germline-derived CDR1 and CDR2 are MDHEN and SYDVKM. The CDR3 nucleotides are TGTGCCAGCAGTTTTAGCGGGGCGGGGGGTGATGAAAAACTGTTTTTT. Protein: CASSFSGAGGDEKLFF.

The rearrangement joins TRBV15 to TRBJ2-3; 8 nucleotides line up with TRBD2. The CDR3 totals 17 residues. Germline V CDR1 and CDR2: LNHNV, YYDKDF (reference sequence). V shed 1 base, J shed 2 bases, and the junction held 8 bases outside the gene matches. For the CDR3, the DNA is TGTGCCACCAGCAGAGTAAACCCGGGGGGGATCACAGATACGCAGTATTTT. Amino acid sequence: CATSRVNPGGITDTQYF.

The DNA for the CDR3 is TGTGCCAGCAGCTCAGCCACCGGACAGGGAAAAACCTACGAGCAGTACTTC. It specifies CASSSATGQGKTYEQYF. The J gene is TRBJ2-7, the V gene TRBV7-9, with TRBD1 identical over 8 bases. J was trimmed by 2 bases and V by 4 bases; bases with no gene match: 13. The CDR3 totals 17 residues. The germline V gene encodes CDR1 SEHNR and CDR2 FQNEAQ (reference sequence).

This clone has only a few counts. V gene TRBV18 combines with J gene TRBJ1-1; TRBD1 aligns across 11 bases. CDR3 length: 15 amino acids. Germline V gene lookup returns CDR1 KGHSH and CDR2 LQKENI. V was pared by 4 bases and J by 1 base, with 2 bases of the junction left unmatched. CDR3 sequence: CASSHGQGANTEAFF. The CDR3 nucleotides read TGTGCCAGCTCACACGGACAGGGGGCGAACACTGAAGCTTTCTTT.

A few counts support this clone. The rearrangement joins TRBV29-1 to TRBJ1-2, with D uncertain. The germline gives CDR1 SQVTM, CDR2 ANQGSEA. This CDR3 region has 12 residues. Trimming left V 3 bases short and J 10 bases short, with 15 bases between. CDR3 nucleotides: TGCAGCGTTGAGGTTTTCGAGGGCCTCTACACCTTC. This gives the protein CSVEVFEGLYTF.

To note about this clone: Other DNA sequences in the sample encode the same CDR3. The rearrangement links TRBV19 to TRBJ1-1; 9 bases match TRBD1. Germline values: CDR1 LNHDA, CDR2 SQIVND (reference sequence). The CDR3 totals 14 residues. J gave up 4 bases and V 5 bases, and 5 bases lay outside the gene matches. The CDR3 nucleotides read TGTGCCAGTAGTCCAGGACAGGGGAGCACTGAAGCTTTCTTT. This encodes CASSPGQGSTEAFF.

This rearrangement joins TRBV28 to TRBJ1-5, with D possibly matching TRBD1 (6 bases). CDR1 and CDR2 from the germline V gene are MDHEN and SYDVKM. The CDR3 sequence is 16 residues long. Trimming removed 7 bases from V and 0 bases from J, with 16 bases in between. This CDR3 reads CASKPQQGNSNQPQHF. CDR3 coding DNA: TGTGCCAGCAAACCCCAACAGGGTAATAGCAATCAGCCCCAGCATTTT.

Written as DNA, the CDR3 is TGTGCCAGCAGCACCGCAGAATTCTCTGGGGCCAACGTCCTGACTTTC. It yields the protein CASSTAEFSGANVLTF. The chain combines TRBV5-4 with TRBJ2-6; D unresolved. Germline lookup yields CDR1 SGHNT and CDR2 YYREEE (reference sequence). The germline V and J ends were trimmed by 4 bases and 0 bases, with 11 bases remaining between them. The CDR3 extends over 16 amino acids.

The V call is TRBV19, the J call TRBJ2-1; D not certain. The germline V gene has CDR1 LNHDA and CDR2 SQIVND (reference sequence). The CDR3 runs 21 residues. The V end was cut by 6 bases, the J end by 6 bases, with 36 bases between. The CDR3 region has the DNA TGTGCCAGTAGCCCGAGACCCCAGGTCGGCCGAAGACCGACCCCGCGCAATGAGCAGTTCTTC. Encoded protein: CASSPRPQVGRRPTPRNEQFF.

V is TRBV2 and J is TRBJ1-2; D perhaps matches TRBD1 (6 bases). V lost 0 bases and J lost 2, with 10 bases in between. Looked up from germline, CDR1 is SNHLY and CDR2 is FYNNEI. The CDR3 spans 15 residues. The CDR3 DNA reads TGTGCCAGCAGTGAAGCGGGGCAGGGGAACTATGGCTACACCTTC. The encoded protein is CASSEAGQGNYGYTF.

J is TRBJ2-7 and V is TRBV6-5; TRBD1 might be the D (6 bases). The CDR3 is 16 residues long. V lost 0 bases, J lost 1 base, and 13 bases lay in between. Germline-derived CDR1 and CDR2 are MNHEY and SVGAGI. CDR3 in DNA: TGTGCCAGCAGTTACTCTTCCCAGGGGTGGTCCTACGAGCAGTACTTC. The encoded protein is CASSYSSQGWSYEQYF.

The rearrangement links TRBV5-4 to TRBJ2-7; possible D gene TRBD1, 5 bases. Germline V gives CDR1 SGHNT, CDR2 YYREEE (reference sequence). This CDR3 region has 13 residues. The ends were cut back, 3 bases at V and 5 bases at J, with 12 bases in the middle. For the CDR3, the DNA is TGTGCCAGCAGCTCGAAGGGGTGGAACGAGCAGTACTTC. It yields the protein CASSSKGWNEQYF.

J is TRBJ2-7 and V is TRBV6-5, with a tentative D call TRBD1 (6 bases). In germline, CDR1 is MNHEY, CDR2 SVGAGI. The CDR3 is 15 amino acids. The V end was cut by 0 bases, the J end by 1 base, with 10 bases between. The CDR3 region is CASSYSEQGSYEQYF. In DNA form, the CDR3 reads TGTGCCAGCAGTTACTCGGAACAGGGATCCTACGAGCAGTACTTC.

This clone occurred a few times. In DNA form, the CDR3 reads TGCGCCAGCAGTGAGTCGTCTAGCGGGGATACGCAGTATTTT. Translated, it gives CASSESSSGDTQYF. The genes are TRBV10-1 and TRBJ2-3; 8 bases are a match to TRBD2. Germline V CDR1 and CDR2: WNHNN, SYGVQD (reference sequence). Trimming at V came to 0 bases and at J to 6 bases, leaving 2 bases not matched to a gene. The CDR3 sequence is 14 residues long.

The CDR3 region is CASMGDRALNTEAFF. The CDR3 DNA sequence: TGTGCCAGCATGGGGGACAGGGCCTTAAACACTGAAGCTTTCTTT. V and J are TRBV2 and TRBJ1-1, with 9 positions matching TRBD1. The CDR3 has 15 residues. V was pared by 7 bases and J by 2 bases, with 8 bases of the junction left unmatched. The V gene's germline CDR1 is SNHLY and CDR2 FYNNEI.

The chain has TRBV6-5 and TRBJ1-6; 10 nucleotides agree with TRBD1. V lost 6 bases to trimming and J lost 5 bases; unmatched junction nucleotides: 4. CDR1 is MNHEY and CDR2 is SVGAGI in the germline V gene. The CDR3 sequence is 15 residues long. CDR3 loop: CASSRGQGNNSPLHF. In DNA form, the CDR3 reads TGTGCCAGCAGCCGGGGACAGGGGAATAATTCACCCCTCCACTTT.